A selection of T cell receptor beta chains follows, all from one sample in a study of T cell responses to AZD1222 COVID-19 vaccine. TCRdb keeps only in-frame clones here, not all; method: immunoSEQ multiplex PCR. The sample carries under 150,000 clones, 93% recorded once. Sequenced material: peripheral blood, taken on day 0 of AZD1222 vaccination. These receptors were collected from an adult in good health. CDR3s include the opening cysteine and the closing phenylalanine or tryptophan. A D gene is named only where the DNA matches it firmly. A row's size may be missing; if present it is once, few, many or a size class.

cdr3_nt | cdr3_aa | d_call | v_call | clone_size | j_call
TGTGCCAGCAGCGCCCAGACTAGCGGGGCCTCCACCGGGGAGCTGTTTTTT | CASSAQTSGASTGELFF | TRBD2 | TRBV9 | NA | TRBJ2-2
TGTGCCATCGAGGCGGACTCCCTTCGGATTTACACCTTC | CAIEADSLRIYTF | NA | TRBV10-3 | NA | TRBJ1-2
TGTGCCATTTCCGGGACTAGCGGGGGGCCGACTAGCTCCTACGAGCAGTACTTC | CAISGTSGGPTSSYEQYF | TRBD2 | TRBV10-3 | NA | TRBJ2-7
TGTGCCAGCAGTTACCGCCAGAAGAACACTGAAGCTTTCTTT | CASSYRQKNTEAFF | NA | TRBV6-5 | NA | TRBJ1-1
TGTGCCAGTAGTATGGTCCACATCAGCAGCTCCTACAATGAGCAGTTCTTC | CASSMVHISSSYNEQFF | NA | TRBV19 | NA | TRBJ2-1
TGTGCCAGCAGTGAAAACAGGGGTTTGGCTGAAGCTTTCTTT | CASSENRGLAEAFF | TRBD1 | TRBV2 | NA | TRBJ1-1
TGTGCCACCAGACTCTTGGGACAGGGGGCGCTCACCGGGGAGCTGTTTTTT | CATRLLGQGALTGELFF | TRBD1 | TRBV15 | NA | TRBJ2-2
TGTGCCAGCAGGGACAGGACGTACGAGCAGTACTTC | CASRDRTYEQYF | TRBD1 | TRBV6-5 | NA | TRBJ2-7
TGTGCCAGCAGTGAGGGGGTCTACACTGAAGCTTTCTTT | CASSEGVYTEAFF | NA | TRBV2 | NA | TRBJ1-1
TGTGCCAGCAGCTTAGACTCCTGGAGGACCCAGTACTTC | CASSLDSWRTQYF | NA | TRBV7-2 | NA | TRBJ2-5
TGTGCCAGCAGCCCCCACCGAAACTATGGCTACACCTTC | CASSPHRNYGYTF | NA | TRBV12-3/TRBV12-4 | NA | TRBJ1-2
TGTGCCAGCAGCGAGGGACAGAATTCACCCCTCCACTTT | CASSEGQNSPLHF | TRBD1 | TRBV4-2 | NA | TRBJ1-6
TGTGCCAGTAGTATGGGCAGGGATGAAGGCTACACCTTC | CASSMGRDEGYTF | NA | TRBV19 | NA | TRBJ1-2
TGTGCCAGCAGCTTAGGACCCGAGCAGTACTTC | CASSLGPEQYF | NA | TRBV7-2 | NA | TRBJ2-7
TGTGCCAGCAGTCAAACCCGGGACACAACCTCGGGGGCCAACGTCCTGACTTTC | CASSQTRDTTSGANVLTF | NA | TRBV2 | once | TRBJ2-6
TGTGCCAGCAGCTCCGGGACAGATATTTCACCCCTCCACTTT | CASSSGTDISPLHF | TRBD1 | TRBV6-5 | few | TRBJ1-6
TGTGCCTGGAGGAGGACAGATACGAACACCGGGGAGCTGTTTTTT | CAWRRTDTNTGELFF | NA | TRBV30 | NA | TRBJ2-2
TGTGCCATCAGTTTCGGGACAGCGACCTATGGCTACACCTTC | CAISFGTATYGYTF | TRBD1 | TRBV10-3 | NA | TRBJ1-2
TGTGCCAGCAGTTTAGAAGGACTTTATAGCAATCAGCCCCAGCATTTT | CASSLEGLYSNQPQHF | NA | TRBV27 | NA | TRBJ1-5
TGTGCCAGCAGTTCTAGGGACCGGGACAACCGATACTACGAGCAGTACTTC | CASSSRDRDNRYYEQYF | NA | TRBV27 | once | TRBJ2-7
TGTGCCAGCCGGCAGGGGGCACCCTATGGCTACACCTTC | CASRQGAPYGYTF | TRBD1 | TRBV6-5 | NA | TRBJ1-2
TGTGCCAGCAGTTTTGACCGGTCGGTTGAAGCTTTCTTT | CASSFDRSVEAFF | NA | TRBV6-5 | NA | TRBJ1-1
TGCGCCAGCAAAAGGGGGGCCGGAAACTACGAGCAGTACTTC | CASKRGAGNYEQYF | NA | TRBV5-1 | NA | TRBJ2-7
TGTGCCAGTAGTATTAGGGGGCCCCTCCACTTT | CASSIRGPLHF | NA | TRBV19 | once | TRBJ1-6
TGCGCCGCCGTGGTCAGGACAGTGTCCTACAATGAGCAGTTCTTC | CAAVVRTVSYNEQFF | NA | TRBV10-1 | NA | TRBJ2-1
TGTGCCAGCAGTCCCTCTAGGGCTCTGGAGCATGGCTACACCTTC | CASSPSRALEHGYTF | NA | TRBV6-4 | NA | TRBJ1-2
TGTGCCAGCAGTTTATGGACTTCAGCCTCTTACAATGAGCAGTTCTTC | CASSLWTSASYNEQFF | NA | TRBV27 | NA | TRBJ2-1
TGTGCCAGCAGCGTAGGTGACAGTTCCTACGAGCAGTACTTC | CASSVGDSSYEQYF | NA | TRBV9 | NA | TRBJ2-7
TGTGCCAGTAGTTTCGCCGGGGGCTACGAGCAGTACTTC | CASSFAGGYEQYF | NA | TRBV19 | NA | TRBJ2-7
TGTGCCAGCAGCGAAAACAGGGACTCCTACGAGCAGTACTTC | CASSENRDSYEQYF | NA | TRBV11-2 | once | TRBJ2-7
TGTGCCAGCAGGCGAAGCGAAACGGACACTGAAGCTTTCTTT | CASRRSETDTEAFF | NA | TRBV3-1/TRBV3-2 | NA | TRBJ1-1
TGTGCCAGCTCACCCGTAACGGGGCACACTGAAGCTTTCTTT | CASSPVTGHTEAFF | NA | TRBV18 | NA | TRBJ1-1
TGTGCCGCGAGTTGGGGGGCTAATGAAAAACTGTTTTTT | CAASWGANEKLFF | NA | TRBV2 | few | TRBJ1-4
TGCGCCAGCAGTGATCAAGGACAGGGGGGGAATGAGCAGTTCTTC | CASSDQGQGGNEQFF | TRBD1 | TRBV10-2 | NA | TRBJ2-1
TGTGCCAGCAGCTCAACAGATACGCAGTATTTT | CASSSTDTQYF | NA | TRBV27 | NA | TRBJ2-3
TGTGCCAGCAGCCAAGTGGGGGCCTACCCAAATACGCAGTATTTT | CASSQVGAYPNTQYF | NA | TRBV14 | few | TRBJ2-3
TGTGCCAGCAAGATACAGGTCAACTATGGCTACACCTTC | CASKIQVNYGYTF | NA | TRBV2 | NA | TRBJ1-2
TGTGCCAGCAGCCGAGATACCTACGAGCAGTACTTC | CASSRDTYEQYF | NA | TRBV6-6 | once | TRBJ2-7
TGTGCCAGCAGCACGGGACTAGCGGATTACTACGAGCAGTACTTC | CASSTGLADYYEQYF | TRBD2 | TRBV5-4 | NA | TRBJ2-7
TGTGCCAGCAGCTTAGCCGTCCGGGGCGGCTATGGCTACACCTTC | CASSLAVRGGYGYTF | NA | TRBV7-9 | NA | TRBJ1-2
TGTGCCAGAAGCTTAGAGGCCGGGCGGGACAGCCTAACCGAGCAGTACTTC | CARSLEAGRDSLTEQYF | NA | TRBV7-5 | NA | TRBJ2-7
TGTGCCGGGTCCCAGGGGGCGCTTCAGCCCCAGCATTTT | CAGSQGALQPQHF | TRBD1 | TRBV2 | NA | TRBJ1-5
TGTGCCAGCAGCTTGGCCGGGGGGCGAGCTTTCTTT | CASSLAGGRAFF | NA | TRBV5-6 | NA | TRBJ1-1
TGCGCCAGCAGCTTGAACGGGGGCCGCAATCAGCCCCAGCATTTT | CASSLNGGRNQPQHF | NA | TRBV5-1 | NA | TRBJ1-5
TGTGCCAGCTCACCGGCCACTCTAGTCGGGGAGCTGTTTTTT | CASSPATLVGELFF | NA | TRBV18 | NA | TRBJ2-2
TGTGCCAGCAGCTCCCCGACCCAAGCAACCGGGGAGCTGTTTTTT | CASSSPTQATGELFF | NA | TRBV13 | NA | TRBJ2-2
TGTGCCAGCAGCTTAACGGCGAACACTGAAGCTTTCTTT | CASSLTANTEAFF | NA | TRBV11-3 | NA | TRBJ1-1
TGTGCCAGCAGCCGCGACAGGGTGGGCTATGGCTACACCTTC | CASSRDRVGYGYTF | TRBD1 | TRBV6-5 | NA | TRBJ1-2
TGTGCCAGCAGACCAGGGGGACTTAGCAATGAGCAGTTCTTC | CASRPGGLSNEQFF | NA | TRBV28 | NA | TRBJ2-1